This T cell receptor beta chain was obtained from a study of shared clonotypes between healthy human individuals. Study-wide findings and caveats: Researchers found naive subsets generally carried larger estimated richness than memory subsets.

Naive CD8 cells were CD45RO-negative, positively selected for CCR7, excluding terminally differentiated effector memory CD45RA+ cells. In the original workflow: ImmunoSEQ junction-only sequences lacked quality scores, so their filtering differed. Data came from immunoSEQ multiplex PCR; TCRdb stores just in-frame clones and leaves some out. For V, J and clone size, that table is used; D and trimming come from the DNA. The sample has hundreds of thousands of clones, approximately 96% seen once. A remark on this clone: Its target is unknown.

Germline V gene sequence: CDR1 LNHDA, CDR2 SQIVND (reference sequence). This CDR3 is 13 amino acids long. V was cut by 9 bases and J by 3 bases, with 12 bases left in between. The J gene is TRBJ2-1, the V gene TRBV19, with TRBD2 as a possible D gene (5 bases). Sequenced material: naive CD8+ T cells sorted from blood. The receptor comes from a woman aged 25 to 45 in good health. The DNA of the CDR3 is TGTGCCAGCACCTTCCGGGGCTACAATGAGCAGTTCTTC. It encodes CASTFRGYNEQFF.